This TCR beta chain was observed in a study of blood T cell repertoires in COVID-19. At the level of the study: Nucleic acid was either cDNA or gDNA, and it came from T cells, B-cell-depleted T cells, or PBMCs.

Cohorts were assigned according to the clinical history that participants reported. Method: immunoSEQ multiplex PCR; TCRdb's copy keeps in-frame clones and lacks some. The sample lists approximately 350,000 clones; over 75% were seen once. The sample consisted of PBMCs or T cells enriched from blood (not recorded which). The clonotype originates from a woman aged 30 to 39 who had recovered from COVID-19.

CDR3 sequence: CASSFLGGNYGYTF. CDR3 nucleotide sequence: TGTGCCAGCAGCTTTCTCGGAGGTAACTATGGCTACACCTTC. This chain joins TRBV5-4 and TRBJ1-2; no clear D. V lost 2 bases and J lost 1, with 9 bases in between. Germline-derived CDR1 and CDR2 are SGHNT and YYREEE (reference sequence). This CDR3 spans 14 amino acids.